Following are 19 T cell receptor beta chains from one sample sequenced in a study of blood T cell repertoires in COVID-19. Clones were read by immunoSEQ multiplex PCR, and TCRdb kept only the in-frame ones, dropping some. The sample consists of about 12,000 clones, around 82% of them appearing once. Input material: peripheral blood. The source is an older woman with acute or convalescent COVID-19.

The chain combines TRBV6-5 with TRBJ2-2; 10 bases align to TRBD1. The germline V gene has CDR1 MNHEY and CDR2 SVGAGI. The CDR3 covers 16 residues. Trimming at V came to 3 bases and at J to 5 bases, leaving 6 bases not matched to a gene. The CDR3 nucleotides are TGTGCCAGCAGTTATGGACAGGGGGGTGAAACCGGGGAGCTGTTTTTT. It encodes CASSYGQGGETGELFF.

This CDR3 is CASSLQLYNEQFF. In DNA form, the CDR3 reads TGTGCCAGCAGCCTTCAACTCTACAATGAGCAGTTCTTC. This chain links TRBV3-1 (or the pseudogene TRBV3-2) with TRBJ2-1; D is unresolved. Germline CDR1 LGHDT, CDR2 YNNKEL (reference sequence). Trimming took 4 bases from V and 3 from J, leaving 7 bases between them. This CDR3 has 13 residues.

V and J are TRBV5-4 and TRBJ1-6, with D possibly being TRBD1 (5 bases). The CDR3 sequence is 17 residues long. Trimming stripped 2 bases from V and 0 bases from J, with 12 bases between. The germline V gene encodes CDR1 SGHNT and CDR2 YYREEE (reference sequence). The DNA of the CDR3 is TGTGCCAGCAGCTTCCTGGGGGGGAGCTCCTATAATTCACCCCTCCACTTT. Encoded protein: CASSFLGGSSYNSPLHF.

This rearrangement joins TRBV7-2 to TRBJ1-2; 7 positions agree with TRBD1. The CDR3 is made up of 14 amino acids. With 5 bases clipped from V and 6 bases from J, the junction kept 9 bases outside the gene matches. Germline values: CDR1 SGHTA, CDR2 FQGNSA. CDR3 nucleotides: TGTGCCAGCAGCCGGAGGGGCAGGGGGGATGGCTACACCTTC. It codes for CASSRRGRGDGYTF. Combining the CDR3 with reference TRBV7-2 and TRBJ1-2 gives the whole variable domain GAGVSQSPSNKVTEKGKDVELRCDPISGHTALYWYRQSLGQGLEFLIYFQGNSAPDKSGLPSDRFSAERTGGSVSTLTIQRTQQEDSAVYLCASSRRGRGDGYTFGSGTRLTVV.

V and J are TRBV5-4 and TRBJ1-6; D remains ambiguous. V was cut by 0 bases and J by 1 base, with 8 bases left in between. The CDR3 has 16 residues. CDR1 is SGHNT and CDR2 is YYREEE in the germline V gene (reference sequence). CDR3 DNA: TGTGCCAGCAGCTTGGGGATACAGTCCTATAATTCACCCCTCCACTTT. It translates to CASSLGIQSYNSPLHF.

The CDR3 nucleotides are TGTGCCAGCAGCGCTACCCTACAGGCGAACACTGAAGCTTTCTTT. Translating it yields CASSATLQANTEAFF. V gene TRBV2 combines with J gene TRBJ1-1, with a weak D call TRBD1 (5 bases). Per germline, CDR1 SNHLY and CDR2 FYNNEI. CDR3 length: 15 amino acids. The V gene lost 6 bases and the J gene lost 1 base, with 15 bases spanning the gap.

This clone showed up just once. The chain carries TRBV11-3 and TRBJ2-7; D unclear. Germline CDR1 SGHNT, CDR2 YENEEA. The CDR3 contains 16 residues. V lost 4 bases and J 5 bases, leaving 21 bases between the germline ends. CDR3 sequence (DNA): TGTGCCAGCAGCTCAGAATTACGCACCAACCTAGACGAGCAGTACTTC. Protein: CASSSELRTNLDEQYF.

V gene TRBV29-1 combines with J gene TRBJ1-2; TRBD1 matches 9 bases. The V and J ends lost 2 bases and 8 bases, in that order; junction bases with no gene match: 6. Germline V gene data show CDR1 as SQVTM and CDR2 as ANQGSEA. The CDR3 totals 13 residues. The chain's CDR3 is CSVERGQGWGYTF. The CDR3 DNA reads as TGCAGCGTTGAAAGGGGACAGGGTTGGGGCTACACCTTC.

The chain employs TRBV27 and TRBJ1-2; no clear D. V lost 5 bases, J lost 1 base, and 11 bases lay in between. The CDR3 totals 14 residues. Germline assignment: CDR1 MNHEY and CDR2 SMNVEV (reference sequence). DNA for the CDR3: TGTGCCAGCAGTGTGACCGCGGTTAACTATGGCTACACCTTC. Its protein is CASSVTAVNYGYTF.

This chain links TRBV15 with TRBJ2-2, with D perhaps matching TRBD1 (7 bases). This CDR3 has 15 residues. Germline V gives CDR1 LNHNV, CDR2 YYDKDF (reference sequence). The V gene lost 5 bases and the J gene lost 2 bases, with 12 bases spanning the gap. The CDR3 DNA sequence: TGTGCCACCAGCGGCGGGACAGTCAACACCGGGGAGCTGTTTTTT. It encodes CATSGGTVNTGELFF.

Sample share makes this clone hyperexpanded. This sequence joins TRBV7-9 and TRBJ1-6; 9 positions agree with TRBD1. This CDR3 spans 15 amino acids. After removal of 4 bases from V and 4 bases from J, the junction contained 2 bases not matched to a gene. Germline lookup yields CDR1 SEHNR and CDR2 FQNEAQ (reference sequence). CDR3 nucleotides: TGTGCCAGCAGCTCCGGGACAGGGTATAATTCACCCCTCCACTTT. This sequence encodes CASSSGTGYNSPLHF.

This clone appeared a single time. The V gene is TRBV7-9, the J gene TRBJ2-7, with D possibly matching TRBD1 (6 bases). Trimming removed 4 bases at V and 4 bases at J, with 14 bases between. The germline V gene encodes CDR1 SEHNR and CDR2 FQNEAQ (reference sequence). The CDR3 covers 14 residues. CDR3 residues: CASSWGHATYEQYF. The CDR3 region has the DNA TGTGCCAGCAGCTGGGGACACGCCACGTACGAGCAGTACTTC.

This clone was seen a single time. CDR3 amino acids: CASSIDLTRQQPQHF. As DNA, the CDR3 is TGTGCCAGTAGTATAGATCTCACGCGCCAACAGCCCCAGCATTTT. The rearrangement joins TRBV19 to TRBJ1-5; no firm D call. Germline CDR1 reads LNHDA; CDR2 reads SQIVND (reference sequence). V was pared by 0 bases and J by 7 bases, with 13 bases between. CDR3 size: 15 residues. The full variable domain, completed using reference TRBV19 and TRBJ1-5, is DGGITQSPKYLFRKEGQNVTLSCEQNLNHDAMYWYRQDPGQGLRLIYYSQIVNDFQKGDIAEGYSVSREKKESFPLTVTSAQKNPTAFYLCASSIDLTRQQPQHFGDGTRLSIL.

This clone has more than one count but fewer than ten. Germline is not matched at one junction end, which may reflect a read error. The chain is built from TRBV2 and TRBJ1-4, with 7 positions matching TRBD1. The CDR3 covers 11 residues. CDR1 and CDR2 (germline): SNHLY, FYNNEI. The CDR3 sequence: CASSVGDRELF. The CDR3 nucleotides read TGTGCCAGCAGTGTCGGAGACAGGGAACTTTTT.

J is TRBJ2-7 and V is TRBV13; D is ambiguous. CDR3 length equals 13 residues. The germline CDR1 and CDR2 sequences are PRHDT and FYEKMQ (reference sequence). V was trimmed by 5 bases and J by 2 bases, leaving 10 bases between them. CDR3 DNA sequence: TGTGCCAGCAGCCAGACTGCCCCCTACGAGCAGTACTTC. Its protein is CASSQTAPYEQYF.

The genes are TRBV3-1 (or the pseudogene TRBV3-2) and TRBJ1-3; possible D gene TRBD1, 5 bases. V was trimmed by 4 bases and J by 2 bases, leaving 18 bases between them. The CDR3 sequence is 17 residues long. Germline CDR1 reads LGHDT; CDR2 reads YNNKEL (reference sequence). The CDR3 bases are TGTGCCAGCAGCCGGATGGGGCAGGGACTGCCTGGAAACACCATATATTTT. Translating it yields CASSRMGQGLPGNTIYF.

The V call is TRBV6-5, the J call TRBJ2-2, with 9 positions matching TRBD1. CDR1 is MNHEY, CDR2 SVGAGI, per germline. The J segment lost 3 bases and the V segment lost 2 bases, leaving 4 bases of the junction unmatched. The CDR3 covers 16 residues. CDR3 region: CASSYAGTGYTGELFF. The CDR3 bases are TGTGCCAGCAGTTACGCCGGGACAGGGTACACCGGGGAGCTGTTTTTT.

This chain connects TRBV29-1 to TRBJ1-1; D might be TRBD1 (5 bases). The CDR3 covers 12 residues. Germline V lookup: CDR1 SQVTM, CDR2 ANQGSEA. Trimming removed 3 bases at V and 1 base at J, with 6 bases between. In DNA form, the CDR3 reads TGCAGCGTTGACGGGGGGAACACTGAAGCTTTCTTT. It specifies CSVDGGNTEAFF.

The chain has TRBV2 and TRBJ2-7; D possibly corresponds to TRBD1 (6 bases). CDR1 is SNHLY and CDR2 is FYNNEI in the germline V gene. Deletions cut 11 bases from V and 3 bases from J, with 17 bases between. The length of the CDR3 is 13 residues. The CDR3 DNA is TGTGCCTTCGACACCGGGACAAACTACGAGCAGTACTTC. Translated: CAFDTGTNYEQYF.